A single sample is the source of the 16 T cell receptor beta chains below, sequenced in a study of CD8 T cells in Susac syndrome. The RNA input was roughly 0.5 to 1 ug, and it was reverse transcribed with random hexamers. From the immunoSEQ multiplex PCR reads, TCRdb called clonotypes with MiXCR, one entry per CDR3 protein. In the table there are nearly 70,000 distinct CDR3 sequences, over 90% of which are singletons. The specimen sequenced was CD8+ T cells from PBMCs. These receptors were obtained from a human donor in good health.

The chain links TRBV2 to TRBJ2-1; possibly TRBD2 for D (5 bases). The ends were cut back, 7 bases at V and 0 bases at J, with 13 bases in the middle. Germline CDR1 and CDR2: SNHLY and FYNNEI. The CDR3 is 15 amino acids. The CDR3 DNA sequence: TGTGCCAGCACTGCGGAGAGGGCCTCCTACAATGAGCAGTTCTTC. Its protein product is CASTAERASYNEQFF. The whole variable domain, remainder taken from reference TRBV2 and TRBJ2-1, is EPEVTQTPSHQVTQMGQEVILRCVPISNHLYFYWYRQILGQKVEFLVSFYNNEISEKSEIFDDQFSVERPDGSNFTLKIRSTKLEDSAMYFCASTAERASYNEQFFGPGTRLTVL.

The genes are TRBV9 and TRBJ2-7; D may match TRBD1 or TRBD2 (6 bases each). This CDR3 spans 15 amino acids. Per germline, CDR1 SGDLS and CDR2 YYNGEE. The V gene lost 4 bases and the J gene lost 3 bases, with 17 bases spanning the gap. The CDR3 is CASSLGTLGSYEQYF. The CDR3 coding sequence is TGTGCCAGCAGCCTCGGGACACTCGGGAGCTACGAGCAGTACTTC.

J is TRBJ2-5 and V is TRBV27, with D maybe TRBD2 (5 bases). V dropped 5 bases and J dropped 7 bases, with 8 bases sitting between them. Germline CDR1 MNHEY, CDR2 SMNVEV (reference sequence). This CDR3 contains 11 residues. The CDR3 coding sequence is TGTGCCAGCAGTACCGGGGTGACCCAGTACTTC. Its protein is CASSTGVTQYF.

The chain joins TRBV15 to TRBJ2-3, with D maybe TRBD1 (5 bases). CDR3 length: 17 amino acids. Trimming removed 0 bases from V and 3 bases from J, with 16 bases in between. Germline CDR1 and CDR2: LNHNV and YYDKDF (reference sequence). CDR3 residues: CATSREGPRDLTDTQYF. In DNA form, the CDR3 reads TGTGCCACCAGCAGAGAGGGGCCCAGAGATCTGACAGATACGCAGTATTTT.

The rearrangement uses TRBV6-6 and TRBJ2-3; D uncertain. V gave up 0 bases and J gave up 6 bases, with 13 bases separating them. The CDR3 is 15 residues long. Germline-derived CDR1 and CDR2 are MNHNY and SVGAGI (reference sequence). CDR3 region: CASSYSTPTVDTQYF. CDR3 in DNA: TGTGCCAGCAGTTACTCGACTCCCACGGTGGATACGCAGTATTTT.

This clonotype was recorded only once. V and J are TRBV27 and TRBJ1-1; no clear D. This CDR3 has 14 residues. Germline CDR1 MNHEY, CDR2 SMNVEV (reference sequence). Trimming shortened V by 2 bases and J by 2 bases, and 9 bases separated the two germline ends. The CDR3 spells CASSLIGSNTEAFF. CDR3 nucleotides: TGTGCCAGCAGTTTAATTGGGAGCAACACTGAAGCTTTCTTT.

The rearrangement joins TRBV9 to TRBJ1-3; weak D call: TRBD1 (5 bases). The CDR3 runs 16 residues. Germline CDR1 is SGDLS and CDR2 is YYNGEE. Trimming removed 4 bases at V and 2 bases at J, with 16 bases between. CDR3 sequence: CASSWGGVTTGNTIYF. CDR3 DNA sequence: TGTGCCAGCAGCTGGGGAGGGGTCACGACTGGAAACACCATATATTTT.

The chain is built from TRBV15 and TRBJ1-5, with D unclear. This CDR3 has 15 amino acids. The germline V gene encodes CDR1 LNHNV and CDR2 YYDKDF (reference sequence). V was trimmed by 5 bases and J by 1 base, leaving 12 bases between them. In nucleotides, the CDR3 is TGTGCCACCAGCGAAAACCCTGGGAGCAATCAGCCCCAGCATTTT. It encodes CATSENPGSNQPQHF.

The gene calls are TRBV27 and TRBJ1-5; 10 nucleotides agree with TRBD1. Germline V CDR1 and CDR2: MNHEY, SMNVEV (reference sequence). V trimming: 4 bases; J trimming: 7 bases; junction bases outside the gene matches: 7. The CDR3 covers 15 residues. The CDR3 DNA sequence: TGTGCCAGCAGTTACGGGACAGGGGCAAGACAGCCCCAGCATTTT. This gives the protein CASSYGTGARQPQHF.

V is TRBV4-1 and J is TRBJ2-1, with D unresolved. V lost 2 bases to trimming and J lost 9 bases, with 8 bases between them. There are 12 residues in the CDR3. The germline V gene encodes CDR1 MGHRA and CDR2 YSYEKL. The CDR3 nucleotides read TGCGCCAGCAGCCAAAAAGTATTTGAGCAGTTCTTC. Translating it yields CASSQKVFEQFF.

This chain joins TRBV10-3 and TRBJ2-5; D remains ambiguous. Trimming cost V 0 bases and J 1 base, with 6 bases left between them. The length of the CDR3 is 14 residues. Germline V CDR1 and CDR2: ENHRY, SYGVKD. The CDR3 DNA is TGTGCCATCAGTGAGTCGGGCATCCAAGAGACCCAGTACTTC. It codes for CAISESGIQETQYF.

The CDR3 bases are TGCGCCAGCAGCCCCCGACTAGCGGAGCTTGGAGAGACCCAGTACTTC. This codes for CASSPRLAELGETQYF. The chain combines TRBV4-1 with TRBJ2-5; 9 bases map to TRBD2. The CDR3 contains 16 residues. With V trimmed by 4 bases and J by 4 bases, 10 bases remained unmatched. The V gene's germline CDR1 is MGHRA and CDR2 YSYEKL.

The rearrangement uses TRBV7-9 and TRBJ1-1, with 7 bases fitting TRBD1. In germline, CDR1 is SEHNR, CDR2 FQNEAQ (reference sequence). V shed 3 bases, J shed 1 base, and the junction held 5 bases outside the gene matches. This CDR3 region has 15 residues. CDR3 coding DNA: TGTGCCAGCAGCTTGGGGACAGCCCCGAACACTGAAGCTTTCTTT. It codes for CASSLGTAPNTEAFF.

The chain links TRBV2 to TRBJ2-5; TRBD2 matches at 7 bases. CDR3 length equals 13 residues. Per germline, CDR1 SNHLY and CDR2 FYNNEI. Trimming took 7 bases from V and 1 from J; bases not matched to a gene: 3. This CDR3 reads CASIRGVQETQYF. The DNA of the CDR3 is TGTGCCAGCATTCGGGGGGTCCAAGAGACCCAGTACTTC.

This chain connects TRBV2 to TRBJ2-3, with TRBD1 matching 11 bases. After removal of 8 bases from V and 5 bases from J, the junction contained 3 bases not matched to a gene. The germline gives CDR1 SNHLY, CDR2 FYNNEI. This CDR3 contains 13 residues. Here the CDR3 DNA reads TGTGCCAGCCAGGGACAGGGGGTAGATACGCAGTATTTT. Translating gives CASQGQGVDTQYF.

The chain employs TRBV27 and TRBJ2-3; D is ambiguous. With 5 bases removed from V and 3 bases from J, the gap between germline ends came to 15 bases. This CDR3 has 15 amino acids. Germline CDR1 and CDR2: MNHEY and SMNVEV (reference sequence). CDR3 amino acids: CASSPDRSRTDTQYF. The CDR3 DNA sequence: TGTGCCAGCAGTCCTGACCGCTCTAGGACAGATACGCAGTATTTT.